The 16 T cell receptor beta chains below all came from one sample that was sequenced in a study of blood T cells in healthy people across ages. A second about 6 to 12 cycle PCR used barcoded and J-beta primers. TCRdb re-called the 5' RACE reads through MiXCR, storing one row per CDR3 protein. The sample carries around 940,000 distinct CDR3 sequences, 51% recorded once. Sequencing was carried out using blood. The source is a woman aged 60-75 years in good health.

This clonotype has only a few counts. This chain uses TRBV20-1 with TRBJ2-1, with 8 bases aligning to TRBD2. The CDR3 runs to 15 residues. V lost 6 bases to trimming and J lost 2 bases; unmatched junction nucleotides: 9. Germline V CDR1 and CDR2: DFQATT, SNEGSKA (reference sequence). CDR3 sequence (DNA): TGCAGTGCCCGCCCCCTAGCGGGTCCCTACAATGAGCAGTTCTTC. Its protein is CSARPLAGPYNEQFF.

The V gene is TRBV10-3, the J gene TRBJ1-5; no reliable D call. The CDR3 totals 13 residues. The germline gives CDR1 ENHRY, CDR2 SYGVKD. The germline V and J ends were trimmed by 3 bases and 5 bases, with 8 bases remaining between them. Written as DNA, the CDR3 is TGTGCCATCAGTGATAGGAATCATCAGCCCCAGCATTTT. It yields the protein CAISDRNHQPQHF.

The rearrangement links TRBV28 to TRBJ2-5; D is perhaps TRBD2 (6 bases). Germline CDR1 and CDR2: MDHEN and SYDVKM. The germline V and J ends were trimmed by 3 bases and 0 bases, with 17 bases remaining between them. The CDR3 is 17 residues long. DNA for the CDR3: TGTGCCAGCAGTTTCTTCCGGGAGTCGGGGTACCAAGAGACCCAGTACTTC. Its protein is CASSFFRESGYQETQYF.

This clonotype was detected only a few times. The gene calls are TRBV4-1 and TRBJ2-1; TRBD2 matches 8 bases. CDR3 size: 14 residues. CDR1 is MGHRA and CDR2 is YSYEKL in the germline V gene. The trim removed 7 bases at V and 7 bases at J, leaving 9 bases unmatched. The DNA for the CDR3 is TGCGCCAGCACAACTAGCGGCGTCTTAAATGAGCAGTTCTTC. Translating it yields CASTTSGVLNEQFF.

V usage is TRBV20-1 and J usage is TRBJ2-6; D may be TRBD2 (5 bases). Germline V gene sequence: CDR1 DFQATT, CDR2 SNEGSKA (reference sequence). This CDR3 region has 17 residues. V was trimmed by 3 bases and J by 0 bases, leaving 15 bases between them. CDR3 sequence reads: CSARDIAGGSGANVLTF. The CDR3 DNA follows: TGCAGTGCTAGGGATATAGCTGGAGGCTCTGGGGCCAACGTCCTGACTTTC.

The V call is TRBV28, the J call TRBJ2-4, with a weak D call TRBD1 (5 bases). The J call may be incorrect, as the DNA end agrees better with TRBJ2-7. CDR3 length: 16 residues. Looked up from germline, CDR1 is MDHEN and CDR2 is SYDVKM. The CDR3 DNA follows: TGTGCCAGCAGTTTATGGGGTAGGGTAGGGGCAGGCGAGCAGTACTTC. Encoded protein: CASSLWGRVGAGEQYF.

This clonotype has only a few counts. The chain is built from TRBV12-3 or TRBV12-4 and TRBJ2-7; D is unclear. The V end was cut by 7 bases, the J end by 2 bases, with 12 bases between. There are 13 residues in the CDR3. The CDR3 DNA reads as TGTGCCAGCACCTCCACCTGGGCCTACGAGCAGTACTTC. Translated: CASTSTWAYEQYF.

The J gene is TRBJ2-3, the V gene TRBV6-2 or TRBV6-3, with 9 bases lining up with TRBD1. With 8 bases clipped from V and 2 bases from J, the junction kept 5 bases outside the gene matches. Germline CDR1 reads MNHEY; CDR2 reads SVGEGT. CDR3 size: 14 residues. CDR3 nucleotide sequence: TGTGCCAGCCTGGGACAGGGTAACACAGATACGCAGTATTTT. Its translation is CASLGQGNTDTQYF.

In this sample, this clonotype turned up many times. The chain uses TRBV4-1 and TRBJ2-7; weak D call: TRBD1 (5 bases). The V and J ends lost 1 base and 1 base respectively, with 14 bases between them. This CDR3 is 16 amino acids long. CDR1 MGHRA and CDR2 YSYEKL come from the germline V gene. The DNA of the CDR3 is TGCGCCAGCAGCCAAGCACTTAGGGGTAAATCCTACGAGCAGTACTTC. Translated: CASSQALRGKSYEQYF.

This clonotype showed up just a few times. The rearrangement links TRBV6-5 to TRBJ2-2; D might be TRBD2 (5 bases). CDR1 is MNHEY, CDR2 SVGAGI, per germline. The CDR3 contains 17 residues. V was cut by 4 bases and J by 0 bases, with 15 bases left in between. In DNA form, the CDR3 reads TGTGCCAGCAGTTCGCCCCCAGTAGCGACGAACACCGGGGAGCTGTTTTTT. This sequence encodes CASSSPPVATNTGELFF.

J is TRBJ2-5 and V is TRBV13; D call uncertain. Germline V gives CDR1 PRHDT, CDR2 FYEKMQ (reference sequence). The CDR3 totals 12 residues. V was clipped by 2 bases and J by 11 bases, with 12 bases between them. The CDR3 is CASSLFPSEQYF. CDR3 nucleotides: TGTGCCAGCAGCTTATTCCCCTCGGAGCAGTACTTC.

The chain has TRBV27 and TRBJ2-1; 9 bases agree with TRBD1. Germline CDR1 and CDR2: MNHEY and SMNVEV (reference sequence). The CDR3 length is 16 residues. Trimming removed 6 bases from V and 6 bases from J; junction bases left unmatched: 12. For the CDR3, the DNA is TGTGCCAGCAGACGAACCGGGACAGGGTGGGTCAATGAGCAGTTCTTC. Protein: CASRRTGTGWVNEQFF.

The V and J genes are TRBV19 and TRBJ2-1; 13 bases fit TRBD2. From germline, CDR1 is LNHDA and CDR2 SQIVND (reference sequence). After removal of 5 bases from V and 4 bases from J, the junction contained 14 bases not matched to a gene. The CDR3 is 19 amino acids. CDR3 region: CASSYRAGGLAGVYNEQFF. For the CDR3, the DNA is TGTGCCAGTAGTTATAGGGCAGGAGGACTAGCGGGGGTGTACAATGAGCAGTTCTTC.

The gene calls are TRBV7-2 and TRBJ2-7; 8 nucleotides agree with TRBD2. The CDR3 extends over 14 amino acids. Losses at the gene ends were 5 bases for V and 4 bases for J; bases not matched to a gene: 7. CDR1 and CDR2 from the germline V gene are SGHTA and FQGNSA. The CDR3 is CASSPGTRGYEQYF. The DNA of the CDR3 is TGTGCCAGCAGCCCCGGGACTAGGGGTTACGAGCAGTACTTC.

This clonotype was seen a handful of times. The rearrangement links TRBV12-3 or TRBV12-4 to TRBJ1-4, with no clear D. Trimming pared 6 bases from V and 4 bases from J, leaving 12 bases between. The CDR3 sequence is 14 residues long. The CDR3 region has the DNA TGTGCCAGCAGCCTTGACTCCTTTAATGAAAAACTGTTTTTT. Amino acid sequence: CASSLDSFNEKLFF.

This chain connects TRBV21-1 to TRBJ1-4. TRBV21-1 is a pseudogene segment. The CDR3 has 13 residues. The CDR3 loop is CASSITQNEKLFF. For the CDR3, the DNA is TGTGCCAGCAGCATAACACAGAATGAAAAACTGTTTTTT.